The rows below give T cell receptor beta chains drawn from one sample of a study of blood T cells in healthy people across ages. TCRdb fed the 5' RACE reads into MiXCR, producing one record per CDR3 protein. The table lists approximately 770,000 distinct CDR3 sequences, 58% of them singletons. Sequencing was performed on blood. All receptors derive from a man aged 25 to 45 in good health. Both conserved end residues are part of each CDR3. The D gene is left open where the match is weak. Expanded clones get a size class; other rows say once, few or many, or leave the size out.

J: TRBJ2-1; V: TRBV20-1; size: -; D: TRBD2; CDR3: CSARVLAGDGEQFF; DNA: TGCAGTGCTAGGGTCCTAGCGGGAGACGGTGAGCAGTTCTTC
J: TRBJ1-2; V: TRBV3-1; size: many; D: -; CDR3: CASSQGYGYTF; DNA: TGTGCCAGCAGCCAGGGCTATGGCTACACCTTC
J: TRBJ2-5; V: TRBV7-6; size: -; D: TRBD2; CDR3: CASSFLEGEASGGSTDNEQYF; DNA: TGTGCCAGCAGCTTCCTCGAGGGGGAGGCTAGCGGGGGGTCCACCGACAATGAGCAGTACTTC
J: TRBJ1-4; V: TRBV7-2; size: few; D: -; CDR3: CASSPATNEKLFF; DNA: TGTGCCAGCAGCCCTGCAACTAATGAAAAACTGTTTTTT
J: TRBJ2-7; V: TRBV11-2; size: -; D: -; CDR3: CASSVEQGDEQYF; DNA: TGTGCCAGCAGCGTAGAACAGGGTGACGAGCAGTACTTC
J: TRBJ2-7; V: TRBV27; size: -; D: -; CDR3: CASSSLGPYNEQYF; DNA: TGTGCCAGCAGTTCGCTCGGACCCTACAATGAGCAGTACTTC
J: TRBJ2-5; V: TRBV4-2; size: -; D: TRBD2; CDR3: CASSQMGLAGGQETQYF; DNA: TGTGCCAGCAGCCAGATGGGACTAGCGGGGGGGCAAGAGACCCAGTACTTC
J: TRBJ2-7; V: TRBV24-1; size: few; D: TRBD1; CDR3: CATSPRTGNSYEQYF; DNA: TGTGCCACCAGTCCTCGGACAGGCAACTCCTACGAGCAGTACTTC
J: TRBJ1-4; V: TRBV6-6; size: -; D: TRBD1; CDR3: CASSYGTGLEKLFF; DNA: TGTGCCAGCAGTTATGGGACAGGGCTTGAAAAACTGTTTTTT
J: TRBJ2-7; V: TRBV20-1; size: many; D: TRBD2; CDR3: CSAPGLAGGQGNEQYF; DNA: TGCAGTGCCCCGGGACTAGCGGGAGGGCAGGGTAACGAGCAGTACTTC
J: TRBJ2-2; V: TRBV24-1; size: few; D: TRBD2; CDR3: CATSSGAGELFF; DNA: TGTGCCACCTCTAGCGGGGCCGGGGAGCTGTTTTTT
J: TRBJ2-5; V: TRBV11-2; size: few; D: -; CDR3: CASSLSTGETQYF; DNA: TGTGCCAGCAGCTTATCCACGGGAGAGACCCAGTACTTC
J: TRBJ2-7; V: TRBV20-1; size: many; D: -; CDR3: CSARRNLGTYEQYF; DNA: TGCAGTGCTAGACGAAACCTGGGAACCTACGAGCAGTACTTC
J: TRBJ2-5; V: TRBV6-5; size: -; D: -; CDR3: CASSLGMQGGQTQYF; DNA: TGTGCCAGCAGTTTGGGCATGCAGGGCGGACAGACCCAGTACTTC
J: TRBJ2-1; V: TRBV20-1; size: -; D: TRBD2; CDR3: CSARRGGPYNEQFF; DNA: TGCAGTGCAAGGCGGGGGGGGCCGTACAATGAGCAGTTCTTC
J: TRBJ2-4; V: TRBV11-1; size: few; D: TRBD2; CDR3: CASSLTSGSVDIQYF; DNA: TGTGCCAGCAGCTTAACTAGCGGGAGCGTGGACATTCAGTACTTC
J: TRBJ2-5; V: TRBV2; size: once; D: -; CDR3: CASSMARESGTQYF; DNA: TGTGCCAGCAGTATGGCGCGGGAATCTGGGACCCAGTACTTC
J: TRBJ2-7; V: TRBV7-2; size: few; D: -; CDR3: CASSLAQGLQYF; DNA: TGTGCCAGCAGCTTAGCGCAGGGCTTGCAGTACTTC
J: TRBJ1-2; V: TRBV15; size: -; D: -; CDR3: CATSRDRVESYGYTF; DNA: TGTGCCACCAGCAGAGACAGGGTAGAATCCTATGGCTACACCTTC
J: TRBJ2-1; V: TRBV2; size: -; D: -; CDR3: CASSIGEQFF; DNA: TGTGCCAGCAGTATCGGGGAGCAGTTCTTC
J: TRBJ2-3; V: TRBV3-1; size: -; D: TRBD2; CDR3: CASSQALPTSGGSDTQYF; DNA: TGTGCCAGCAGCCAAGCCCTACCAACTAGCGGGGGCTCAGATACGCAGTATTTT
J: TRBJ2-7; V: TRBV6-1; size: -; D: -; CDR3: CASSETGFYEQYF; DNA: TGTGCCAGCAGTGAGACAGGTTTCTACGAGCAGTACTTC
J: TRBJ2-3; V: TRBV20-1; size: -; D: -; CDR3: CSARDLIGNTDTLYF; DNA: TGCAGTGCTAGAGATCTGATAGGGAACACAGATACGCTGTATTTT
J: TRBJ1-4; V: TRBV7-8; size: -; D: -; CDR3: CASSLGNREGEKLFF; DNA: TGTGCCAGCAGCTTAGGCAACAGGGAAGGTGAAAAACTGTTTTTT
J: TRBJ2-1; V: TRBV7-2; size: -; D: -; CDR3: CASSLGVRMNEQFF; DNA: TGTGCCAGCAGCCTAGGCGTCAGGATGAATGAGCAGTTCTTC
J: TRBJ2-1; V: TRBV30; size: -; D: -; CDR3: CAHGGHQTNEQFF; DNA: TGTGCCCACGGCGGGCATCAGACCAATGAGCAGTTCTTC
J: TRBJ2-5; V: TRBV24-1; size: few; D: -; CDR3: CATSDGGEFPETQYF; DNA: TGTGCCACCAGTGATGGAGGGGAGTTCCCGGAGACCCAGTACTTC
J: TRBJ2-7; V: TRBV7-8; size: -; D: -; CDR3: CASSLEGPWYEQYF; DNA: TGTGCCAGCAGCTTGGAGGGACCCTGGTACGAGCAGTACTTC
J: TRBJ2-1; V: TRBV20-1; size: -; D: TRBD2; CDR3: CSARAWLAGVYNEQFF; DNA: TGCAGTGCTAGAGCTTGGCTAGCGGGAGTGTACAATGAGCAGTTCTTC
J: TRBJ2-5; V: TRBV6-6; size: -; D: -; CDR3: CASSKGFLETQYF; DNA: TGTGCCAGCAGCAAGGGATTCCTGGAGACCCAGTACTTC
J: TRBJ2-7; V: TRBV20-1; size: few; D: TRBD2; CDR3: CSAGTSGRYEQYF; DNA: TGCAGTGCTGGGACTAGCGGGAGATACGAGCAGTACTTC
J: TRBJ2-1; V: TRBV4-2; size: few; D: TRBD2; CDR3: CASSQDGASGRNEQFF; DNA: TGTGCCAGCAGCCAAGATGGGGCTAGCGGGAGGAATGAGCAGTTCTTC
J: TRBJ2-1; V: TRBV28; size: -; D: TRBD1; CDR3: CASSPGQGSSIEHLDEQFF; DNA: TGTGCCAGCAGTCCGGGACAGGGTTCATCAATCGAGCACCTCGATGAGCAGTTCTTC
J: TRBJ1-2; V: TRBV4-1; size: -; D: -; CDR3: CASSQEDRMNGYTF; DNA: TGCGCCAGCAGCCAAGAAGACAGGATGAATGGCTACACCTTC
J: TRBJ2-1; V: TRBV20-1; size: once; D: -; CDR3: CSARTDRSLYNEQFF; DNA: TGCAGTGCTAGAACCGACAGGTCCTTATACAATGAGCAGTTCTTC
J: TRBJ2-1; V: TRBV4-1; size: -; D: -; CDR3: CASSHLRGAPYNEQFF; DNA: TGCGCCAGCAGCCACCTCAGGGGAGCCCCCTACAATGAGCAGTTCTTC
J: TRBJ2-3; V: TRBV6-2/TRBV6-3; size: -; D: -; CDR3: CASSYGGDTTDTQYF; DNA: TGTGCCAGCAGTTACGGCGGGGACACCACAGATACGCAGTATTTT
J: TRBJ2-1; V: TRBV11-2; size: -; D: -; CDR3: CASSRMEGSSYNEQFF; DNA: TGTGCCAGCAGCCGAATGGAGGGTAGCTCCTACAATGAGCAGTTCTTC
J: TRBJ2-1; V: TRBV18; size: many; D: -; CDR3: CASSPNSGSYNEQFF; DNA: TGTGCCAGCTCACCTAATAGCGGATCCTACAATGAGCAGTTCTTC
J: TRBJ2-1; V: TRBV7-2; size: -; D: -; CDR3: CASSLGGLYNEQFF; DNA: TGTGCCAGCTCACTCGGGGGACTCTACAATGAGCAGTTCTTC
J: TRBJ2-3; V: TRBV7-2; size: -; D: TRBD2; CDR3: CASTWGLAVGDTQYF; DNA: TGTGCCAGCACCTGGGGACTAGCCGTGGGAGATACGCAGTATTTT